The present TCR beta chain was sequenced within a study of CXCR3-negative and CXCR3-positive naive CD8 T cells. Study outcomes and limitations: Similar TRBV-TRBJ usage was seen in naive cells (both CXCR3-negative and CXCR3-positive), but memory cells differed. CXCR3-positive naive cells had more hydrophobic TRB CDR3s than CXCR3-negative naive cells.

Each CD8+ T cell subset was sorted in triplicate, hundreds of thousands of cells each. The naive CD8+ gate required CD45RO-CCR7+CD27+CD95- phenotype. On this clonotype: Its antigen is not identified.

In preparing the TRB cDNA libraries, 5' RACE with UMI labels was used. One entry per CDR3 protein, without DNA, is what TCRdb gives after re-calling the 5' RACE reads. Its table lists over 70,000 distinct CDR3 sequences. The sequence was obtained from a human donor in good health. Some clones in this sample may be carry-over from other donors' samples. The sequenced material came from naive CXCR3+ CD8+ T cells from blood. Subset: CD45RO-CCR7+CD27+CD95- naive CD8+ T cells expressing CXCR3 (TNR3+).

The CDR3 protein is CASTSLRVPISYEQYF. The V gene is TRBV28, the J gene TRBJ2-7; TCRdb returns TRBD2, unconfirmable since there is no DNA. The CDR3 extends over 16 amino acids. CDR1 MDHEN and CDR2 SYDVKM come from the germline V gene.